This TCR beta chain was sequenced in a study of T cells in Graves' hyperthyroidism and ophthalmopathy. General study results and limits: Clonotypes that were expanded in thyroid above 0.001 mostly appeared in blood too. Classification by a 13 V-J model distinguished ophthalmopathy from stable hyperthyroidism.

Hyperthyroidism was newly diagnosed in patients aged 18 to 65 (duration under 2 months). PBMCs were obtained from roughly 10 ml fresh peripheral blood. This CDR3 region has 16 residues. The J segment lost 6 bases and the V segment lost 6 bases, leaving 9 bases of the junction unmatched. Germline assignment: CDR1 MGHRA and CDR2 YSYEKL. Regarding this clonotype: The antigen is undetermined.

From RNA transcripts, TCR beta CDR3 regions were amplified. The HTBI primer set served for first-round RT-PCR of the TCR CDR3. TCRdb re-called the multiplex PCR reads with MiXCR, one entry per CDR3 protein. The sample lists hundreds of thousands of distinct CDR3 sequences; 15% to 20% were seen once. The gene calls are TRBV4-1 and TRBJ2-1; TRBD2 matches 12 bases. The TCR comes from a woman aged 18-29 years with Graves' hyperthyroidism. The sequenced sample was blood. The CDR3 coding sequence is TGCGCCAGCAGGGAACTTACTAGCGGGAGGATCAATGAGCAGTTCTTC. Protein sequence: CASRELTSGRINEQFF.